A single sample gave rise to the 7 T cell receptor beta chains below, sequenced in a study of beta chain features in type 1 diabetes. The study reverse transcribed the entire isolated RNA, so it sequenced expressed TCRB transcripts. Sequencing was performed with immunoSEQ multiplex PCR; in TCRdb, only in-frame clones are kept and a portion is missing. The sample includes hundreds of thousands of clones, around 15% of them seen just once. The specimen sequenced was naive CD4+ T cells from blood. The receptors were sampled from a man aged 18 to 30 in good health.

The chain employs TRBV14 and TRBJ1-1; D is unclear. This CDR3 region has 13 residues. Trimming pared 6 bases from V and 0 bases from J, leaving 8 bases between. Germline V gene sequence: CDR1 SGHDN, CDR2 FVKESK. CDR3 sequence reads: CASRNSLNTEAFF. The CDR3 DNA reads TGTGCCAGCAGGAACAGTTTGAACACTGAAGCTTTCTTT.

J is TRBJ2-7 and V is TRBV7-2, with 9 positions matching TRBD2. CDR3 length equals 15 residues. V lost 3 bases to trimming and J lost 2 bases; unmatched junction nucleotides: 5. Germline values: CDR1 SGHTA, CDR2 FQGNSA. CDR3 amino acids: CASSFRSGGAYEQYF. CDR3 nucleotides: TGTGCCAGCAGCTTTCGTAGCGGGGGCGCCTACGAGCAGTACTTC.

The J gene is TRBJ2-4, the V gene TRBV25-1; no firm D call. This CDR3 spans 16 amino acids. V was pared by 0 bases and J by 0 bases, with 9 bases between. Germline-derived CDR1 and CDR2 are MGHDK and SYGVNS. DNA of the CDR3: TGTGCCAGCAGTGAATATCTGGGGTCAGCCAAAAACATTCAGTACTTC. Translating gives CASSEYLGSAKNIQYF.

The CDR3 protein is CASRKMGGFGTEAFF. CDR3 sequence (DNA): TGTGCCAGCAGGAAGATGGGGGGATTTGGCACTGAAGCTTTCTTT. V gene TRBV7-2 combines with J gene TRBJ1-1, with a possible D match to TRBD1 (5 bases). This CDR3 has 15 amino acids. Trimming took 6 bases from V and 4 from J, leaving 18 bases between them. Germline CDR1 and CDR2: SGHTA and FQGNSA.

This clone was seen a few times. This chain uses TRBV28 with TRBJ2-7; D may be TRBD1 (6 bases). The CDR3 contains 12 residues. V was cut by 7 bases and J by 3 bases, with 10 bases left in between. The germline V gene encodes CDR1 MDHEN and CDR2 SYDVKM. CDR3 amino acids: CASNRAYYEQYF. CDR3 coding DNA: TGTGCCAGCAACAGGGCCTACTACGAGCAGTACTTC.

In this sample, this clone turned up a few times. The J gene is TRBJ1-2, the V gene TRBV6-5, with D unclear. The CDR3 totals 14 residues. The V and J ends lost 4 bases and 4 bases respectively, with 13 bases between them. CDR1 is MNHEY, CDR2 SVGAGI, per germline. The CDR3 reads CASSSRAPPYGYTF. CDR3 nucleotides: TGTGCCAGCAGTTCACGGGCACCCCCCTATGGCTACACCTTC.

This chain uses TRBV6-5 with TRBJ1-2; 9 nucleotides agree with TRBD1. This CDR3 has 14 amino acids. CDR1 and CDR2 (germline): MNHEY, SVGAGI. V was pared by 6 bases and J by 4 bases, with 6 bases of the junction left unmatched. DNA for the CDR3: TGTGCCAGCAGGTGGACAGGGGATAGCTATGGCTACACCTTC. It is translated as CASRWTGDSYGYTF.